These T cell receptor beta chains were read from a single sample in a study of graft-versus-host responses after intestinal transplantation. Repertoires were generated with immunoSEQ multiplex PCR, while TCRdb's copy carries only in-frame clones and drops some. The data contain some 150,000 clones, around 90% of them singletons. Their antigen targets remain unknown. The sample was unstimulated CD4+ T cells sorted from spleen or lymph node cells, taken before intestinal transplant. These receptors were collected from a human donor who received an intestinal transplant. The CDR3 runs from the conserved cysteine through the conserved F or W.

J gene: TRBJ2-7; CDR3 length: 15; V gene: TRBV6-5; CDR3 protein: CASSFSQDLSYEQYF
J gene: TRBJ2-7; CDR3 length: 13; V gene: TRBV28; CDR3 protein: CASSLYGAYEQYF
J gene: TRBJ1-3; CDR3 length: 14; V gene: TRBV6-1; CDR3 protein: CASSLGAGENTIYF
J gene: TRBJ2-5; CDR3 length: 15; V gene: TRBV5-1; CDR3 protein: CASSLAAGGSEAQYF
J gene: TRBJ1-5; CDR3 length: 17; V gene: TRBV27; CDR3 protein: CASSVIWGGQGDQPQHF
J gene: TRBJ2-7; CDR3 length: 15; V gene: TRBV7-2; CDR3 protein: CASSLGGLARYEQYF
J gene: TRBJ2-7; CDR3 length: 13; V gene: TRBV9; CDR3 protein: CASSVGVEGEQYF
J gene: TRBJ2-1; CDR3 length: 15; V gene: TRBV10-3; CDR3 protein: CAISASSGRYNEQFF
J gene: TRBJ2-5; CDR3 length: 14; V gene: TRBV6-5; CDR3 protein: CASSPLFQLETQYF
J gene: TRBJ2-3; CDR3 length: 12; V gene: TRBV30; CDR3 protein: CAWSPGVDTQYF
J gene: TRBJ2-1; CDR3 length: 16; V gene: TRBV2; CDR3 protein: CASSSRGFGSYNEQFF
J gene: TRBJ1-3; CDR3 length: 15; V gene: TRBV18; CDR3 protein: CASSPLRGGGNTIYF
J gene: TRBJ2-3; CDR3 length: 15; V gene: TRBV12-5; CDR3 protein: CASGLDRTRTDTQYF
J gene: TRBJ1-3; CDR3 length: 14; V gene: TRBV6-5; CDR3 protein: CASSRWRAGNTIYF
J gene: TRBJ1-5; CDR3 length: 15; V gene: TRBV5-6; CDR3 protein: CASSKDRGGNQPQHF
J gene: TRBJ2-5; CDR3 length: 16; V gene: TRBV19; CDR3 protein: CASSISGQGAGETQYF
J gene: TRBJ1-2; CDR3 length: 11; V gene: TRBV29-1; CDR3 protein: CSASTGIGYTF
J gene: TRBJ2-3; CDR3 length: 19; V gene: TRBV28; CDR3 protein: CASSSPGLAGGVYVDTQYF
J gene: TRBJ2-3; CDR3 length: 15; V gene: TRBV5-1; CDR3 protein: CASSLSSGSTDTQYF
J gene: TRBJ2-3; CDR3 length: 14; V gene: TRBV5-4; CDR3 protein: CASSLGVITDTQYF
J gene: TRBJ1-1; CDR3 length: 13; V gene: TRBV18; CDR3 protein: CASSPRENTEAFF
J gene: TRBJ1-2; CDR3 length: 15; V gene: TRBV4-1; CDR3 protein: CASSQEPGTDYGYTF
J gene: TRBJ2-1; CDR3 length: 15; V gene: TRBV5-4; CDR3 protein: CASSLDSSVWDEQFF
J gene: TRBJ1-5; CDR3 length: 12; V gene: TRBV28; CDR3 protein: CASIGSNQPQHF
J gene: TRBJ2-1; CDR3 length: 15; V gene: TRBV7-3; CDR3 protein: CASSLIGAAVNEQFF